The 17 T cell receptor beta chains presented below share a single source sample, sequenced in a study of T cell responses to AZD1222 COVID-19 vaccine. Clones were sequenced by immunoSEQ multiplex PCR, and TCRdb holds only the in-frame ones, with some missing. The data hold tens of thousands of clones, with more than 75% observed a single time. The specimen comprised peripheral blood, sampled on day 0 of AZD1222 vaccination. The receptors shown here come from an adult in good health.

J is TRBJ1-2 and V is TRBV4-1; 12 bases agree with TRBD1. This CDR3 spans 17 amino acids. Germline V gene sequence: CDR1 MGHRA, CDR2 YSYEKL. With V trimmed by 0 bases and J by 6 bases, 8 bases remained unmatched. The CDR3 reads CASSQDGTGGALDGYTF. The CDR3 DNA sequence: TGCGCCAGCAGCCAAGATGGGACAGGGGGCGCCTTAGATGGCTACACCTTC.

The CDR3 DNA follows: TGTGCCAGCAGTTTAAGGACTAGCGGAATAGTCTACGAGCAGTACTTC. Protein: CASSLRTSGIVYEQYF. The genes are TRBV27 and TRBJ2-7, with 10 bases that match TRBD2. V lost 2 bases to trimming and J lost 3 bases; unmatched junction nucleotides: 7. Germline CDR1 reads MNHEY; CDR2 reads SMNVEV (reference sequence). The CDR3 contains 16 residues.

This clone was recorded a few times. The CDR3 bases are TGTGCCAGCAGACCGGTGGGTACCTATGGCTACACCTTC. Amino acid sequence: CASRPVGTYGYTF. V is TRBV3-1 (or the pseudogene TRBV3-2) and J is TRBJ1-2, with no clear D. CDR1 and CDR2 from the germline V gene are LGHDT and YNNKEL (reference sequence). The CDR3 spans 13 residues. The V end was cut by 6 bases, the J end by 4 bases, with 12 bases between.

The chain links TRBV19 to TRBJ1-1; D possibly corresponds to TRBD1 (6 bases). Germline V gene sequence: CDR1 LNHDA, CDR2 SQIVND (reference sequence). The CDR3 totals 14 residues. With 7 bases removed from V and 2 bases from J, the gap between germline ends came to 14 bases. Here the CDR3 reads CASTTDRQNTEAFF. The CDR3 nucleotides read TGTGCCAGTACTACGGACAGACAAAACACTGAAGCTTTCTTT.

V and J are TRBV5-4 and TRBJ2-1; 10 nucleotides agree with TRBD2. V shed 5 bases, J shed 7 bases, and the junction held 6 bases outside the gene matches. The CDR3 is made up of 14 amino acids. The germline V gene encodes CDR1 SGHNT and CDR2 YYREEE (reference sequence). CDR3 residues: CASRSSGGANEQFF. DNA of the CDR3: TGTGCCAGCAGGTCGAGCGGGGGGGCAAATGAGCAGTTCTTC.

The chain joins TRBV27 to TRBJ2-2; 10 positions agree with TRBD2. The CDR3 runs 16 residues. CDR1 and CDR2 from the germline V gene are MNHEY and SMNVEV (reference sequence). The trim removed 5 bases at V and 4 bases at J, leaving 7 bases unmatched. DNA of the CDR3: TGTGCCAGCAGTGCCCTAGCGGGAGTGGCCACCGGGGAGCTGTTTTTT. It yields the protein CASSALAGVATGELFF.

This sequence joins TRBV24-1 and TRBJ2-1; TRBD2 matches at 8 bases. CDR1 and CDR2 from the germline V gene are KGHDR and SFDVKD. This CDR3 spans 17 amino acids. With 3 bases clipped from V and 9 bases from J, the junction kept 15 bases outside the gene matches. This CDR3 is CATSDHAWGGRILEQFF. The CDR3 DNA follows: TGTGCCACCAGTGATCACGCGTGGGGCGGGAGGATTCTTGAGCAGTTCTTC.

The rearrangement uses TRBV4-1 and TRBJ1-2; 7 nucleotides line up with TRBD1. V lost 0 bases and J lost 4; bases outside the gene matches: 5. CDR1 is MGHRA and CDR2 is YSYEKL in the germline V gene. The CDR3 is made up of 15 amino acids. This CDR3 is CASSQDEGAGYGYTF. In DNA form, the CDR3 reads TGCGCCAGCAGCCAAGATGAGGGGGCCGGCTATGGCTACACCTTC.

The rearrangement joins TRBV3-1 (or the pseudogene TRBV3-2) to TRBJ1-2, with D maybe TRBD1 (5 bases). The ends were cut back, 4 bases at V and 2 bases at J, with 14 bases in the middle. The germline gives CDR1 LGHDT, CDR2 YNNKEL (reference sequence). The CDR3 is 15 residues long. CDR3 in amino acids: CASSPGRGINYGYTF. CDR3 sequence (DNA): TGTGCCAGCAGCCCGGGACGGGGTATCAACTATGGCTACACCTTC.

The CDR3 region is CASSSQGARDTDTQYF. CDR3 coding DNA: TGTGCCAGCAGCTCACAGGGGGCGCGGGACACAGATACGCAGTATTTT. This chain links TRBV5-6 with TRBJ2-3; 9 positions agree with TRBD1. The trim removed 3 bases at V and 2 bases at J, leaving 7 bases unmatched. Germline lookup yields CDR1 SGHDT and CDR2 YYEEEE. The CDR3 extends over 16 amino acids.

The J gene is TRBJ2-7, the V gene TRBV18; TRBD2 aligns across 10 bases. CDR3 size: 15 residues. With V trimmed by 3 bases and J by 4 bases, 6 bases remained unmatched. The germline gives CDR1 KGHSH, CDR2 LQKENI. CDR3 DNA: TGTGCCAGCTCACCTGCTAGCGGGAGTATGTACGAGCAGTACTTC. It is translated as CASSPASGSMYEQYF.

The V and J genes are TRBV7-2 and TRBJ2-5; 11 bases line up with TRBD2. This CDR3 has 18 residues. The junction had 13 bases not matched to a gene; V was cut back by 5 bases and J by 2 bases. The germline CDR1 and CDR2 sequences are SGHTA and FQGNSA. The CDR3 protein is CASSVQPPRLAGQETQYF. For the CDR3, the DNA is TGTGCCAGCAGCGTACAACCCCCGAGACTAGCGGGGCAAGAGACCCAGTACTTC.

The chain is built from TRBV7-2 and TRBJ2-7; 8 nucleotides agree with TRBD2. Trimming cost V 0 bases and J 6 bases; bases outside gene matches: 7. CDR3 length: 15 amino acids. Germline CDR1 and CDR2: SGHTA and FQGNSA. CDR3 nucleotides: TGTGCCAGCAGCTTAGCTCTGCGGGGGGCGGGCGAGCAGTACTTC. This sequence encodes CASSLALRGAGEQYF.

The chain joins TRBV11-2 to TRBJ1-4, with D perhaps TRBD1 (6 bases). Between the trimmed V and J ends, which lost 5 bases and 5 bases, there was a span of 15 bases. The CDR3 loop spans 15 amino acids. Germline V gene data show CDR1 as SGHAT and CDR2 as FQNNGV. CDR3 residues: CASSPTRGGNEKLFF. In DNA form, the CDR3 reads TGTGCCAGCAGCCCGACGAGGGGGGGGAATGAAAAACTGTTTTTT.

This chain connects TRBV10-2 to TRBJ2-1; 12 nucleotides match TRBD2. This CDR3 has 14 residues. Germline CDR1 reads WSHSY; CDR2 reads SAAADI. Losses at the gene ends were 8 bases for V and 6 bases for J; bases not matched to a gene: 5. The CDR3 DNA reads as TGCGCCAGCTCCCCTAGCGGGAGGGCCAATGAGCAGTTCTTC. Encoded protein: CASSPSGRANEQFF.

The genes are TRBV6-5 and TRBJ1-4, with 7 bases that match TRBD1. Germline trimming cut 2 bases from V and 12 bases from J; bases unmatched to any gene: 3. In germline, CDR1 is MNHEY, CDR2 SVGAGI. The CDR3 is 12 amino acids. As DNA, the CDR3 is TGTGCCAGCAGTTACACAGACAGGGAACTGTTTTTT. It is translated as CASSYTDRELFF.

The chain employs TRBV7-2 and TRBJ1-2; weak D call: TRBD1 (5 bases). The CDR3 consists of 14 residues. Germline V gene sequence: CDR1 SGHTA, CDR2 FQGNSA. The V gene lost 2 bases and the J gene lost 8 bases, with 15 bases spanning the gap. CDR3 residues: CASSLRTGAIGYTF. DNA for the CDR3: TGTGCCAGCAGCTTAAGGACCGGGGCTATAGGCTACACCTTC.